One and the same sample provided the 16 T cell receptor beta chains below, sequenced in a study of control samples from healthy donors and cancer patients. The protocol was immunoSEQ multiplex PCR, while the TCRdb copy is restricted to in-frame clones and leaves out a portion. The sample lists some 150,000 clones; approximately 88% were seen once. Sequencing input: blood. Every receptor here comes from a man in his thirties or forties in good health.

CDR3 DNA: TGTGCCAGCAGCTTGGGAGGAAGGGACCTCGGTACGCAGTATTTT. It codes for CASSLGGRDLGTQYF. The rearrangement uses TRBV5-4 and TRBJ2-3, with D possibly called TRBD1 or TRBD2 (5 bases each). The germline V gene has CDR1 SGHNT and CDR2 YYREEE (reference sequence). V was shortened by 0 bases and J by 8 bases, with 16 bases between the two germline ends. There are 15 residues in the CDR3.

The rearrangement uses TRBV6-6 and TRBJ1-6; D is unclear. CDR1 is MNHNY, CDR2 SVGAGI, per germline (reference sequence). Trimming removed 7 bases at V and 8 bases at J, with 15 bases between. CDR3 size: 14 residues. CDR3 loop: CASTLRAVDSPLHF. CDR3 nucleotide sequence: TGTGCCAGCACCCTCCGGGCGGTGGATTCACCCCTCCACTTT.

V and J are TRBV30 and TRBJ2-2, with TRBD2 identical over 7 bases. Germline V CDR1 and CDR2: GTSNPN, SVGIG (reference sequence). J was trimmed by 1 base and V by 3 bases; bases with no gene match: 5. This CDR3 contains 15 residues. The DNA of the CDR3 is TGTGCCTGGAGCGAACTAGCGCTGAACACCGGGGAGCTGTTTTTT. Translated: CAWSELALNTGELFF.

V gene TRBV7-2 combines with J gene TRBJ2-7; the match to TRBD1 covers 10 bases. Germline V CDR1 and CDR2: SGHTA, FQGNSA. The junction had 5 bases not matched to a gene; V was cut back by 5 bases and J by 4 bases. The CDR3 totals 14 residues. The CDR3 DNA follows: TGTGCCAGCAGCATGGACAGGGGGAGGTACGAGCAGTACTTC. It codes for CASSMDRGRYEQYF.

V gene TRBV6-4 combines with J gene TRBJ1-2, with 10 positions matching TRBD1. CDR1 and CDR2 (germline): MRHNA, SNTAGT. The CDR3 totals 14 residues. Unmatched junction bases numbered 7, after V lost 6 bases and J lost 6 bases. The CDR3 region is CASSAGTGADGYTF. DNA for the CDR3: TGTGCCAGCAGCGCCGGGACAGGGGCGGATGGCTACACCTTC.

The chain links TRBV2 to TRBJ1-2; 7 nucleotides align to TRBD1. V gave up 3 bases and J gave up 5 bases; unmatched junction bases: 6. CDR3 size: 14 residues. Germline CDR1 reads SNHLY; CDR2 reads FYNNEI. The DNA of the CDR3 is TGTGCCAGCAGTGATGGGACAGCACCATATGGCTACACCTTC. Encoded protein: CASSDGTAPYGYTF.

The chain uses TRBV24-1 and TRBJ2-5; D is ambiguous. V lost 3 bases to trimming and J lost 4 bases, with 14 bases between them. The CDR3 covers 15 residues. Germline CDR1 KGHDR, CDR2 SFDVKD. The CDR3 nucleotides are TGTGCCACCAGTGATCCCTCGGGTATATCAGAGACCCAGTACTTC. Its translation is CATSDPSGISETQYF.

The V gene is TRBV7-9, the J gene TRBJ2-3, with D tentatively TRBD1 (5 bases). Trimming left V 1 base short and J 3 bases short, with 14 bases between. CDR3 length: 16 amino acids. Germline V gene data show CDR1 as SEHNR and CDR2 as FQNEAQ (reference sequence). The CDR3 spells CASSLGQGPGTDTQYF. For the CDR3, the DNA is TGTGCCAGCAGCTTAGGGCAGGGCCCCGGGACAGATACGCAGTATTTT. Based on the CDR3 plus reference TRBV7-9 and TRBJ2-3, the full variable domain is DTGVSQNPRHKITKRGQNVTFRCDPISEHNRLYWYRQTLGQGPEFLTYFQNEAQLEKSRLLSDRFSAERPKGSFSTLEIQRTEQGDSAMYLCASSLGQGPGTDTQYFGPGTRLTVL.

The chain carries TRBV6-5 and TRBJ2-4; perhaps TRBD2 as D (6 bases). This CDR3 region has 14 residues. V was trimmed by 0 bases and J by 15 bases, leaving 18 bases between them. Germline CDR1 reads MNHEY; CDR2 reads SVGAGI. The CDR3 DNA is TGTGCCAGCAGTTACTCGATGTTCGGGAGCCCCTGGTACTTC. Translating it yields CASSYSMFGSPWYF.

The rearrangement joins TRBV5-6 to TRBJ1-1; tentative D call: TRBD1 (5 bases). V lost 0 bases and J lost 11, with 11 bases in between. The CDR3 length is 12 residues. Per germline, CDR1 SGHDT and CDR2 YYEEEE. The CDR3 sequence is CASSLAGHTAFF. The DNA for the CDR3 is TGTGCCAGCAGCTTGGCGGGGCATACGGCTTTCTTT.

The chain has TRBV27 and TRBJ2-1, with D hard to call. The CDR3 has 14 amino acids. Germline V gives CDR1 MNHEY, CDR2 SMNVEV (reference sequence). V lost 2 bases and J lost 3, with 8 bases in between. CDR3 sequence reads: CASSLIENYNEQFF. In nucleotides, the CDR3 is TGTGCCAGCAGTTTAATCGAGAACTACAATGAGCAGTTCTTC.

The chain recombines TRBV6-1 with TRBJ1-5, with 9 bases identical to TRBD1. Trimming at V came to 2 bases and at J to 0 bases, leaving 8 bases not matched to a gene. The germline V gene has CDR1 MNHNS and CDR2 SASEGT. The CDR3 covers 18 residues. The CDR3 DNA reads as TGTGCCAGCAGTGAATCGACAGGGGGGAGAAATAGCAATCAGCCCCAGCATTTT. Translating it yields CASSESTGGRNSNQPQHF.

This clone was found a few times. J is TRBJ2-7 and V is TRBV6-4; TRBD1 or TRBD2 may be the D gene (7 bases each). CDR1 is MRHNA and CDR2 is SNTAGT in the germline V gene. CDR3 size: 19 residues. The V end was cut by 6 bases, the J end by 3 bases, with 30 bases between. The CDR3 reads CASRANYRVRGRGLYEQYF. The CDR3 region has the DNA TGTGCCAGCAGGGCTAATTACAGGGTGAGGGGGAGGGGGCTCTACGAGCAGTACTTC.

The gene calls are TRBV19 and TRBJ2-5, with 8 bases identical to TRBD1. Germline CDR1 LNHDA, CDR2 SQIVND (reference sequence). CDR3 length equals 15 residues. The V gene end was trimmed by 7 bases and the J gene end by 5 bases; junction bases not matched to a gene: 12. The DNA of the CDR3 is TGTGCCAGTACCACCGTGGACAGGGTGGGCGAGACCCAGTACTTC. It is translated as CASTTVDRVGETQYF.

This chain connects TRBV5-8 to TRBJ1-2; 10 bases align to TRBD1. The V and J ends lost 2 bases and 8 bases, in that order; junction bases with no gene match: 6. Germline V gene data show CDR1 as SGHTS and CDR2 as YDEGEE. This CDR3 spans 14 amino acids. The CDR3 sequence is CASSLRQGARGYTF. For the CDR3, the DNA is TGTGCCAGCAGCTTAAGACAGGGGGCGAGAGGCTACACCTTC.

The chain carries TRBV28 and TRBJ2-5, with TRBD2 as a possible D gene (5 bases). Trimming cost V 5 bases and J 2 bases, with 12 bases left between them. Germline V gene sequence: CDR1 MDHEN, CDR2 SYDVKM. This CDR3 is 14 amino acids long. CDR3 sequence reads: CASSTYRGQETQYF. The CDR3 nucleotides are TGTGCCAGCAGTACCTACCGGGGACAAGAGACCCAGTACTTC.